This T cell receptor beta chain was sequenced for a study of blood T cell repertoires in COVID-19. Study at large: T cells, B-cell-depleted T cells, or PBMCs supplied cDNA or gDNA.

The CDR3 runs 12 residues. CDR1 is MGHRA, CDR2 YSYEKL, per germline. The V and J ends lost 2 bases and 8 bases respectively, with 6 bases between them. As processed by the authors: Reference gene primer amplification gave estimated nucleated cell counts. Assay: immunoSEQ multiplex PCR; the TCRdb copy retains only in-frame clones and omits some. V and J calls and clone size are copied from that table; D and trimming were computed from the DNA. Of roughly 200,000 clones detected, over 80% appear once; the ten largest clones hold roughly 7.2%. The specimen sequenced was peripheral blood. The chain is built from TRBV4-1 and TRBJ2-2; D not resolved. The TCR originated in a woman aged 40 to 50 with COVID-19, enrolled during active disease. CDR3 sequence (DNA): TGCGCCAGCAGCCAATCCAGAGGGGAGCTGTTTTTT. It yields the protein CASSQSRGELFF.